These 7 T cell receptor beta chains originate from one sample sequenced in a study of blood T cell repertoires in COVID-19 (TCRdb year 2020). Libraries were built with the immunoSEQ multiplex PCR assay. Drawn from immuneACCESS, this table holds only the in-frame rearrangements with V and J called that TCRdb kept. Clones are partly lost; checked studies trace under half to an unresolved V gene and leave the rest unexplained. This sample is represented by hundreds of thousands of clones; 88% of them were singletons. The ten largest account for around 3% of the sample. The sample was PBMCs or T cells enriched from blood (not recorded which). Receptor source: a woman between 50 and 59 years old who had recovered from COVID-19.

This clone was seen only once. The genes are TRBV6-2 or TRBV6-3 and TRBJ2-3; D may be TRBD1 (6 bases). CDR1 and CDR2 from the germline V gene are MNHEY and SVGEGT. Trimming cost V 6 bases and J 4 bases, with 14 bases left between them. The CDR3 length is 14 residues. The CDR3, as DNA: TGTGCCAGCAGCCGGTGGGGGCTCGCAGATACGCAGTATTTT. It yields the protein CASSRWGLADTQYF.

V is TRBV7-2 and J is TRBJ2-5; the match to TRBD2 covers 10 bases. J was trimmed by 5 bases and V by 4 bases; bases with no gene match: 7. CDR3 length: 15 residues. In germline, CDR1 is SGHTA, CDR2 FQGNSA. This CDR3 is CASSSRASGSETQYF. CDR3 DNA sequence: TGTGCCAGCAGCTCGCGGGCTAGCGGGAGTGAGACCCAGTACTTC.

Written as DNA, the CDR3 is TGTGCCAGCAGCTTAGGGCGGGGTGGCAATCAGCCCCAGCATTTT. Translating it yields CASSLGRGGNQPQHF. The chain links TRBV7-8 to TRBJ1-5; D gene uncertain. Germline V gene lookup returns CDR1 SGHVS and CDR2 FQNEAQ. This CDR3 has 15 residues. Deletions cut 1 base from V and 2 bases from J, with 9 bases between.

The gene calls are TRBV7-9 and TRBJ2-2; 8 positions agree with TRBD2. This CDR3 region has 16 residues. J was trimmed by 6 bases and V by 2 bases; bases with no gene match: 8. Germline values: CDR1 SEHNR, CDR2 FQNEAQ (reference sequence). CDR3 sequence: CASSLRGTRRAGELFF. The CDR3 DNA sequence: TGTGCCAGCAGCTTAAGAGGGACTAGGAGGGCCGGGGAGCTGTTTTTT. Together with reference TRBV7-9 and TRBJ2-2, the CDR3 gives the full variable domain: DTGVSQNPRHKITKRGQNVTFRCDPISEHNRLYWYRQTLGQGPEFLTYFQNEAQLEKSRLLSDRFSAERPKGSFSTLEIQRTEQGDSAMYLCASSLRGTRRAGELFFGEGSRLTVL.

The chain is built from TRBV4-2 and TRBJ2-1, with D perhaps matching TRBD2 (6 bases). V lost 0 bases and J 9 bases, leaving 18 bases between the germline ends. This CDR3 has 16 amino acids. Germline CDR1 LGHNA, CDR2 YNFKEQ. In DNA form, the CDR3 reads TGTGCCAGCAGCCAAGATTGGGGCCTAGATAGCGGTGAGCAGTTCTTC. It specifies CASSQDWGLDSGEQFF.

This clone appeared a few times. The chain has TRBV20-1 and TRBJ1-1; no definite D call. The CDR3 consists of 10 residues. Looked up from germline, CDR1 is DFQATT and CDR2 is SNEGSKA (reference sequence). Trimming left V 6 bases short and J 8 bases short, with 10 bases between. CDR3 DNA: TGCAGTGCGGGTCGGGAGGAAGCTTTCTTT. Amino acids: CSAGREEAFF.

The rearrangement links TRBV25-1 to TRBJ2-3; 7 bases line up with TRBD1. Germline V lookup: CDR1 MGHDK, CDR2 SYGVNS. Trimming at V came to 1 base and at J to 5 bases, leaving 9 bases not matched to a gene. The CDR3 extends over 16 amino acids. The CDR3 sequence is CASSEFVGGIGDTQYF. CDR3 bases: TGTGCCAGCAGTGAATTTGTAGGGGGCATCGGAGATACGCAGTATTTT.